The clone carrying this T cell receptor (beta chain) was counted a single time. Its antigen remains unidentified. The V gene end was trimmed by 7 bases and the J gene end by 10 bases; junction bases not matched to a gene: 10. This CDR3 has 14 amino acids. Germline loops: CDR1 SGHNT, CDR2 YYREEE (reference sequence). The sample belongs to a study of beta chain features in type 1 diabetes. Investigators reverse transcribed all isolated RNA, so they sequenced expressed TCRB transcripts. Approximately 4 million reads on average were seen across naive, central memory and regulatory T cell samples. The table came from immunoSEQ multiplex PCR; TCRdb's copy has only in-frame clones and leaves some out. The table shows hundreds of thousands of clones, with about 63% occurring only once. Study-level results: For type 1 diabetes patients, VDJ junctions showed fewer insertions and more deletions.

V gene TRBV5-4 combines with J gene TRBJ2-1, with 11 bases matching TRBD2. The TCR originated in a man younger than 40 in good health. The sample was naive CD4+ T cells from blood. This CDR3 reads CASRVSGGAREQFF. In nucleotides, the CDR3 is TGTGCCAGCCGTGTTAGCGGGGGGGCTCGGGAGCAGTTCTTC. Using reference TRBV5-4 and TRBJ2-1 for the parts outside the CDR3, the full variable domain is ETGVTQSPTHLIKTRGQQVTLRCSSQSGHNTVSWYQQALGQGPQFIFQYYREEENGRGNFPPRFSGLQFPNYSSELNVNALELDDSALYLCASRVSGGAREQFFGPGTRLTVL.